One and the same sample provided the 17 T cell receptor beta chains below, sequenced in a study of blood T cells in healthy people across ages. Sample-barcoded 5' priming and a J-beta primer mix drove a second PCR of roughly 7 to 11 cycles. Each CDR3 protein is one row after TCRdb ran MiXCR on the 5' RACE reads. The data hold approximately 2,000,000 distinct CDR3 sequences, with more than 35% observed a single time. Sequenced: blood. The receptors come from a human donor in good health.

The chain couples TRBV5-1 to TRBJ1-1; the D is unclear. CDR1 is SGHRS and CDR2 is YFSETQ in the germline V gene. V dropped 0 bases and J dropped 8 bases, with 5 bases sitting between them. This CDR3 comprises 11 residues. The CDR3 loop reads CASSLANEAFF. As DNA, the CDR3 is TGCGCCAGCAGCTTGGCCAACGAAGCTTTCTTT.

V gene TRBV7-8 combines with J gene TRBJ1-2, with D unclear. Per the germline V gene, CDR1 is SGHVS and CDR2 is FQNEAQ. V was clipped by 5 bases and J by 4 bases, with 17 bases between them. The length of the CDR3 is 15 residues. The CDR3 region is CASSILRTRRYGYTF. CDR3 in DNA: TGTGCCAGCAGCATTCTACGGACGCGCCGCTATGGCTACACCTTC.

The V and J genes are TRBV7-2 and TRBJ2-1, with TRBD2 as a possible D gene (6 bases). In germline, CDR1 is SGHTA, CDR2 FQGNSA. Trimming removed 4 bases at V and 7 bases at J, with 20 bases between. The CDR3 is 16 amino acids. In DNA, the CDR3 is TGTGCCAGCAGCTCGGTGGAGGGTTATTCTAGTAATGAGCAGTTCTTC. It translates to CASSSVEGYSSNEQFF.

CDR3 amino acids: CATRAEGYGYTF. CDR3 DNA: TGTGCCACCCGGGCCGAGGGCTATGGCTACACCTTC. The chain joins TRBV24-1 to TRBJ1-2; the D is unclear. Germline V gene lookup returns CDR1 KGHDR and CDR2 SFDVKD. The CDR3 has 12 amino acids. Trimming shortened V by 9 bases and J by 4 bases, and 11 bases separated the two germline ends.

J is TRBJ2-5 and V is TRBV5-5; the match to TRBD2 covers 12 bases. The germline CDR1 and CDR2 sequences are SGHKS and YYEKEE (reference sequence). J gave up 4 bases and V 5 bases, and 9 bases lay outside the gene matches. CDR3 length: 16 amino acids. CDR3 residues: CASSETSGRFPETQYF. The CDR3 nucleotides read TGTGCCAGCAGTGAAACTAGCGGGAGGTTCCCAGAGACCCAGTACTTC.

The CDR3 here is CASSQAGVDNYGYTF. DNA of the CDR3: TGCGCCAGCAGCCAAGCCGGGGTCGATAACTATGGCTACACCTTC. The chain recombines TRBV4-3 with TRBJ1-2; no firm D call. V lost 1 base and J 1 base, leaving 10 bases between the germline ends. The V gene's germline CDR1 is LGHNA and CDR2 YSLEER. This CDR3 has 15 residues.

The sample holds many counts of this clonotype. The chain has TRBV11-3 and TRBJ2-3; 11 bases align to TRBD2. This CDR3 has 15 amino acids. Germline V gene sequence: CDR1 SGHNT, CDR2 YENEEA. J gave up 2 bases and V 5 bases, and 3 bases lay outside the gene matches. The CDR3 protein is CASSPGLADTDTQYF. CDR3 sequence (DNA): TGTGCCAGCAGCCCGGGACTAGCGGACACAGATACGCAGTATTTT.

The V and J genes are TRBV7-2 and TRBJ2-3, with TRBD1 identical over 8 bases. The CDR3 covers 16 residues. Germline CDR1 SGHTA, CDR2 FQGNSA. V lost 3 bases, J lost 4 bases, and 9 bases stayed unmatched. The CDR3 DNA reads as TGTGCCAGCAGCTTCGCCCGAACAGGGGGGTCAGATACGCAGTATTTT. Its protein is CASSFARTGGSDTQYF.

The chain has TRBV5-6 and TRBJ2-1; D unclear. Trimming removed 0 bases from V and 0 bases from J, with 10 bases in between. The CDR3 sequence is 16 residues long. The germline CDR1 and CDR2 sequences are SGHDT and YYEEEE. CDR3 nucleotide sequence: TGTGCCAGCAGCTTGGTCTCGGCGGTCTCCTACAATGAGCAGTTCTTC. It yields the protein CASSLVSAVSYNEQFF.

In nucleotides, the CDR3 is TGTGCCAGCACCTCAGGACGGACCTATGGCTACACCTTC. Protein: CASTSGRTYGYTF. This rearrangement joins TRBV28 to TRBJ1-2, with D hard to call. The ends were cut back, 7 bases at V and 4 bases at J, with 13 bases in the middle. The CDR3 has 13 amino acids. Per the germline V gene, CDR1 is MDHEN and CDR2 is SYDVKM.

The V call is TRBV12-3 or TRBV12-4, the J call TRBJ2-7; D is uncertain. The CDR3 sequence is 11 residues long. V dropped 0 bases and J dropped 6 bases, with 3 bases sitting between them. The CDR3, as DNA: TGTGCCAGCAGTTTAGCGATCGAGCAGTACTTC. Translated, it gives CASSLAIEQYF.

V gene TRBV10-3 combines with J gene TRBJ2-7, with 7 bases matching TRBD1. V shed 6 bases, J shed 5 bases, and the junction held 7 bases outside the gene matches. The length of the CDR3 is 13 residues. The germline gives CDR1 ENHRY, CDR2 SYGVKD. The CDR3 is CAISAGTDHEQYF. For the CDR3, the DNA is TGTGCCATCAGCGCCGGGACAGACCACGAGCAGTACTTC.

There are a few counts of this clonotype. Written as DNA, the CDR3 is TGCAGTGCTAGAGTCCCCCGGACAGACTCCTACGAGCAGTACTTC. Its translation: CSARVPRTDSYEQYF. The rearrangement uses TRBV20-1 and TRBJ2-4, with D possibly matching TRBD1 (6 bases). The J call may be faulty, since TRBJ2-7 better matches the DNA end. This CDR3 spans 15 amino acids. Germline assignment: CDR1 DFQATT and CDR2 SNEGSKA (reference sequence).

The gene calls are TRBV20-1 and TRBJ2-7; 7 positions match TRBD1. Germline trimming cut 7 bases from V and 3 bases from J; bases unmatched to any gene: 12. The CDR3 spans 14 residues. CDR1 DFQATT and CDR2 SNEGSKA come from the germline V gene (reference sequence). The CDR3 coding sequence is TGCAGTGTCGGTTCTCGGGACAGCCTCTACGAGCAGTACTTC. It encodes CSVGSRDSLYEQYF.

This chain links TRBV28 with TRBJ2-6; 7 nucleotides match TRBD1. The V and J ends lost 5 bases and 3 bases, in that order; junction bases with no gene match: 4. The length of the CDR3 is 15 residues. In germline, CDR1 is MDHEN, CDR2 SYDVKM. The CDR3 loop reads CASSNRGGGANVLTF. DNA for the CDR3: TGTGCCAGCAGTAACAGGGGTGGTGGGGCCAACGTCCTGACTTTC.

The chain has TRBV7-2 and TRBJ2-1, with 8 bases aligning to TRBD2. CDR1 and CDR2 from the germline V gene are SGHTA and FQGNSA. The CDR3 spans 17 residues. The V segment lost 1 base and the J segment 8 bases; nucleotides outside the gene matches: 13. CDR3 protein: CASSLGPGPAGAYEQFF. In DNA, the CDR3 is TGTGCCAGCAGCTTAGGCCCGGGCCCAGCGGGGGCGTATGAGCAGTTCTTC.

The V call is TRBV6-2 or TRBV6-3, the J call TRBJ2-7; TRBD1 matches at 7 bases. CDR1 is MNHEY, CDR2 SVGEGT, per germline. The CDR3 has 14 residues. The V segment lost 6 bases and the J segment 3 bases; nucleotides outside the gene matches: 8. The CDR3 DNA is TGTGCCAGCAGGAGCCGGGACAGCAACTACGAGCAGTACTTC. Its translation: CASRSRDSNYEQYF.